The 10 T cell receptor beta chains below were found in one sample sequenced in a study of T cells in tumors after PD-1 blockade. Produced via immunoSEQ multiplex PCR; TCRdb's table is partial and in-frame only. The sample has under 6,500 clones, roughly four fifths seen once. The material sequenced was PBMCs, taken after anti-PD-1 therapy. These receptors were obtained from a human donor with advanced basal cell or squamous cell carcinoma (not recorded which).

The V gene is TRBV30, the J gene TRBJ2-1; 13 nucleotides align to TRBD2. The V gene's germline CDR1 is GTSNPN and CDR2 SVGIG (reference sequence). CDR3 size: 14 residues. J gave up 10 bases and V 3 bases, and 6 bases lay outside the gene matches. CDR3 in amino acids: CAWRGTSGVSEQFF. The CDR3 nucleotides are TGTGCCTGGAGAGGGACTAGCGGGGTTAGCGAGCAGTTCTTC.

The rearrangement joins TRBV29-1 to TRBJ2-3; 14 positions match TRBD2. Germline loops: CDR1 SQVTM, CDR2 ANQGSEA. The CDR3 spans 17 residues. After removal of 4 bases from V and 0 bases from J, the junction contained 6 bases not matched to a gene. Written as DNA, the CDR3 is TGCAGCGTTGCTGGGACTAGCGGGGGTTCTAGCACAGATACGCAGTATTTT. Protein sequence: CSVAGTSGGSSTDTQYF.

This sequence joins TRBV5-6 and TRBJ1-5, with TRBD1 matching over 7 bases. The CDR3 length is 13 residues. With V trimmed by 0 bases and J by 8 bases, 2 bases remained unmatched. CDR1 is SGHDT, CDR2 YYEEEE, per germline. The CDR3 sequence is CASSLDRGKPQHF. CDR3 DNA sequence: TGTGCCAGCAGCTTGGACAGGGGTAAGCCCCAGCATTTT.

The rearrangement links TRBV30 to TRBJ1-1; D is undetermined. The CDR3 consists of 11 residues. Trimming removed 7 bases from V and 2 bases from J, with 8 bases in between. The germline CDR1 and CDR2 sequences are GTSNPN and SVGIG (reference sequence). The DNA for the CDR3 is TGTGCCTTACAACAAAACACTGAAGCTTTCTTT. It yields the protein CALQQNTEAFF.

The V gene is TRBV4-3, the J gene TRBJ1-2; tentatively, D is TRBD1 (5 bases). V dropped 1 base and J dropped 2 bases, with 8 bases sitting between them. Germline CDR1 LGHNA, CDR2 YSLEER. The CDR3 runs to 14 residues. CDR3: CASSQGSGNYGYTF. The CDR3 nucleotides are TGCGCCAGCAGCCAAGGGTCAGGGAACTATGGCTACACCTTC.

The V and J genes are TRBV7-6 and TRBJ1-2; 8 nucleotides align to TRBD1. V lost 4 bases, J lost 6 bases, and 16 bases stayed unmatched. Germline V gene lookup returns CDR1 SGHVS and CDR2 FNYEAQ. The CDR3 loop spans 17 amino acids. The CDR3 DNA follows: TGTGCCAGCAGCTCCATCCCCACGCAGGGGGCGAGGGATGGCTACACCTTC. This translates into CASSSIPTQGARDGYTF. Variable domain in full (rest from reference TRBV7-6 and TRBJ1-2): GAGVSQSPRYKVTKRGQDVALRCDPISGHVSLYWYRQALGQGPEFLTYFNYEAQQDKSGLPNDRFSAERPEGSISTLTIQRTEQRDSAMYRCASSSIPTQGARDGYTFGSGTRLTVV.

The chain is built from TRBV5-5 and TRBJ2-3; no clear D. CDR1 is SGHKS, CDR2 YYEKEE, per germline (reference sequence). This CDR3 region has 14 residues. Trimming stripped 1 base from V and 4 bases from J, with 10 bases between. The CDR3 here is CASSLQPGADTQYF. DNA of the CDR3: TGTGCCAGCAGCTTGCAGCCCGGCGCAGATACGCAGTATTTT. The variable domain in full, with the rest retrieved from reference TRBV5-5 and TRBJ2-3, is DAGVTQSPTHLIKTRGQQVTLRCSPISGHKSVSWYQQVLGQGPQFIFQYYEKEERGRGNFPDRFSARQFPNYSSELNVNALLLGDSALYLCASSLQPGADTQYFGPGTRLTVL.

CDR3 residues: CASSYARDRQYF. The CDR3 DNA follows: TGTGCCAGCAGTTACGCCCGGGACAGGCAGTACTTC. This chain connects TRBV6-5 to TRBJ2-7, with 7 bases identical to TRBD1. V lost 2 bases, J lost 9 bases, and 4 bases stayed unmatched. The length of the CDR3 is 12 residues. The germline CDR1 and CDR2 sequences are MNHEY and SVGAGI.

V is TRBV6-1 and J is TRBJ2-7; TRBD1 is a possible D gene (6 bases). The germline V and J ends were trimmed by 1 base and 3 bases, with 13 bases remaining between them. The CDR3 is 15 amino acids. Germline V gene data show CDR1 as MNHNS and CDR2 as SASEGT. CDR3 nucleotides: TGTGCCAGCAGTGAAGGGTGGACAGAAAGCTACGAGCAGTACTTC. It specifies CASSEGWTESYEQYF.

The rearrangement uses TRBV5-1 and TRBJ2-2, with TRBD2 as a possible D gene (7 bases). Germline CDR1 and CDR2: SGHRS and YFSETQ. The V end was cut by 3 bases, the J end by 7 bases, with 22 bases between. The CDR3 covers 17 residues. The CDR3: CASSSSLRGAGNGELFF. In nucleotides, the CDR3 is TGCGCCAGCAGCTCATCCCTTCGGGGGGCCGGGAACGGGGAGCTGTTTTTT.